This TCR beta chain came from a study of shared clonotypes between healthy human individuals. Trimming cost V 3 bases and J 0 bases, with 8 bases left between them. Germline CDR1 and CDR2: SQVTM and ANQGSEA. The length of the CDR3 is 13 residues. The study's findings and limits: All-four-donor shared clonotypes had higher generation probabilities than non-shared clonotypes did.

Profiling relied on immunoSEQ multiplex PCR, and the TCRdb table lists in-frame clones only, not all of them. The table records approximately 2.5 million clones, over 85% of them present only once. A remark on this clone: Its antigen remains unknown.

The TCR sequence derives from a man aged 18 to 30 in good health. Some clones in this sample may be carry-over from other donors' samples. The V and J genes are TRBV29-1 and TRBJ1-1; no definite D call. Material: naive CD4+ T cells from PBMCs. Subset given: CD45RA+ positively selected. This chain's CDR3 is CSVEKKLNTEAFF. The CDR3 region has the DNA TGCAGCGTTGAGAAGAAACTGAACACTGAAGCTTTCTTT. The full variable domain, rest sourced from reference TRBV29-1 and TRBJ1-1, is SAVISQKPSRDICQRGTSLTIQCQVDSQVTMMFWYRQQPGQSLTLIATANQGSEATYESGFVIDKFPISRPNLTFSTLTVSNMSPEDSSIYLCSVEKKLNTEAFFGQGTRLTVV.